The entry below gives a single TCR beta chain sequence along with its context. No cognate antigen has been identified for it. Within one base of it there is no much larger clone, and no base qualities were kept. The germline V gene (reference sequence) yields MNHEY for CDR1 and SMNVEV for CDR2. Trimming removed 8 bases from V and 2 bases from J, leaving 15 bases between the germline ends. Taken from cysteine to phenylalanine, the CDR3 has 14 residues. The kept DNA is CDR3 alone, 42 bases in frame from the first base. Using the deep immunoSEQ assay, multiplex PCR amplified TCR CDR3 regions from genomic DNA. Extracted genomic DNA from each cell subset was distributed evenly across all wells of several immunoSEQ 96-well plates, and each plate was treated as a replicate. For sorted subsets, each replicate PCR was loaded with about 0.2 ug genomic DNA, equivalent to 30,000 or so T cell genomes. Purified libraries were quantified with a Qubit 3.0 fluorometer, sized on a Bioanalyzer 2100, and re-quantified with the KAPA Library Quantification kit. A separate single-read 150-cycle Illumina NextSeq 550 flow cell was used to sequence each immunoSEQ 96-well plate. As for the original processing: Because only junctional sequences without quality scores were contained in the immunoSEQ output, filtering matching that applied to full-length reads could not be performed. Sequences were annotated with PyIR, a Python wrapper for IgBLAST v1.9, and V/J genes and CDR3 were assigned using IMGT germline references. Reads were removed for weak V/J assignments (E-value above 1e-6), missing CDR3, stop codons, out-of-frame junctions, or ambiguous translated residues. A V3J clonotype was defined by an identical inferred V gene, J gene, and CDR3 amino acid sequence. To compute the percentage overlap between repertoires, the number of shared unique clonotypes was divided by the size of the smaller repertoire. Repertoire richness was assessed with RTK rarefaction, the Chao1 estimator, and Recon v2.1 estimates of unobserved clonotypes. Generation probabilities were computed with OLGA for all TCRbeta clonotypes obtained by the gDNA method from several donors. TCRdb limited this immuneACCESS table to in-frame rearrangements with V and J called. A share of clones is missing; checked studies link under half to unresolved V genes, and the rest is unexplained. The D gene and trimming were derived from the DNA, and the V and J assignments and clone size from that table. The sample contains some 2,500,000 clones, about 90% of them found a single time. The ten largest make up approximately 0.4% of the sample.

The sample comes from a study of shared clonotypes between healthy human individuals (dated by TCRdb to about 2020). Broadly, across the study: A couple of women and three men aged 18 to 49 years were included in the cohort. For each donor, CD4 naive and CD4 memory were each given three plates, CD8 naive was given two plates, and CD8 memory was given one plate. To estimate repertoire size and how much clonotype sharing occurs between individuals, the study deeply sequenced the blood TCR repertoires of a handful of healthy adults. To increase sequencing depth and limit assay-specific biases, different laboratories used diverse techniques to prepare libraries and sequence TCR repertoires. Leukapheresis yielded between about 0.9 and 9.5 billion PBMCs per donor. The study at large found these results: Sharing across a few donors was observed for 5% to 6.5% of naive CD4, 3.5% of naive CD8, about 2.3% of memory CD4, and less than 0.45% of memory CD8 clonotypes. The small number of donors limited the genetic and exposure-history diversity represented. Only blood was sampled, and tissue TCR repertoires likely differ from those in blood. Naive subsets generally had larger estimated clonotype richness than memory subsets. Higher generation probabilities were observed for clonotypes shared by all four sorted-subset donors than for non-shared clonotypes. Pairwise subsampling led to the expectation that sequencing depth would affect the degree of clonotype sharing among donors. Even with the large sequencing depth, rarefaction of the sorted-subset datasets indicated that sequencing was incomplete.

Healthy HIV-negative adults with no recently reported acute infections or vaccinations were included as donors. Only Caucasian adults living in Nashville, Tennessee, USA were represented among the donors. CD4+ T cells were enriched through magnetic negative selection, after which naive cells were positively selected on CD45RA and the remaining negative fraction served as the memory subset. Blood was obtained by leukapheresis, after which PBMCs were separated by Ficoll-Histopaque density gradient centrifugation and cryopreserved in liquid nitrogen vapor phase. Analytical flow cytometry was used to check the purity and quantity of every magnetically sorted T cell population. Genomic DNA was isolated from every sorted fraction and measured by UV absorbance on a Nanodrop 2000c.

Recombination connected TRBV27 to TRBJ1-2; the D gene is unclear. Material: naive CD4+ T cells from PBMCs. Per the publication, the cell subset or site label means: CD45RA+ positively selected. The clonotype was recovered from a man aged 18 to 30 in good health. Some clones in this sample may be carry-over from other donors' samples. CDR3 sequence: CASGVATKNYGYTF. The base sequence is TGTGCCAGCGGGGTGGCAACGAAAAACTATGGCTACACCTTC.